The present TCR beta chain was sequenced within a study of T cell responses to AZD1222 COVID-19 vaccine. Notes on the study in general: Breadth and depth of Spike-specific TCRs rose after two AZD1222 doses. Baseline testing showed seropositivity in only a handful of AZD1222 recipients. Targets within unmutated variant regions were reportedly found for nearly half of spike-specific TCRs.

The protocol was immunoSEQ multiplex PCR, while the TCRdb copy is restricted to in-frame clones and leaves out a portion. The profile shows 95,000 to 120,000 clones, around 90% of them singletons. As concerns this clone: Its antigen remains unknown.

This sequence was found in an adult in good health. Sequencing was performed on peripheral blood, taken on day 0 of MenACWY control vaccination.

The CDR3 DNA sequence: TGTGCCAGCAGCTACGGACAGGGTCTAAGTGAAAAACTGTTTTTT. Protein: CASSYGQGLSEKLFF. This chain connects TRBV13 to TRBJ1-4, with TRBD1 identical over 8 bases. Germline CDR1 is PRHDT and CDR2 is FYEKMQ (reference sequence). This CDR3 comprises 15 residues. V trimming: 4 bases; J trimming: 7 bases; junction bases outside the gene matches: 8. The whole variable domain, remainder taken from reference TRBV13 and TRBJ1-4, is AAGVIQSPRHLIKEKRETATLKCYPIPRHDTVYWYQQGPGQDPQFLISFYEKMQSDKGSIPDRFSAQQFSDYHSELNMSSLELGDSALYFCASSYGQGLSEKLFFGSGTQLSVL.